This TCR beta chain was documented in a study of long-term antiretroviral therapy in people with HIV. As for the study in general: Collection of the earliest samples took place about a decade ahead of the 2015 immediate-ART recommendation.

CDR1 is MNHEY, CDR2 SVGAGI, per germline. CDR3 size: 16 residues. The V gene end was trimmed by 0 bases and the J gene end by 4 bases; junction bases not matched to a gene: 4. Sequencing used immunoSEQ v3.0 at survey level. Repertoires were generated with immunoSEQ multiplex PCR, while TCRdb's copy carries only in-frame clones and drops some. This table has fewer than 15,000 clones, roughly 79% appearing once. As concerns this clone: Its antigen is as yet unknown.

Study conclusions and caveats: Clones that had undergone expansion before ART dominated the repertoire at all time points.

J is TRBJ2-7 and V is TRBV6-5, with 12 bases aligning to TRBD2. The sequence was collected from a woman in her thirties or forties with HIV. Material: unsorted PBMCs, obtained 0.8 years before starting antiretroviral therapy. For the CDR3, the DNA is TGTGCCAGCAGTTACTCACGACTAGCGGGAGAGTACGAGCAGTACTTC. It translates to CASSYSRLAGEYEQYF.